This T cell receptor (beta chain) was found in a study of shared clonotypes between healthy human individuals. The assay was immunoSEQ multiplex PCR, and TCRdb's table has in-frame clones only and misses some. The data show around 2,000,000 clones, 85% to 95% seen once. Study-level points and caveats: Roughly 5% of naive CD4 clonotypes were shared across four donors.

This CDR3 is built from 16 residues. Germline V gene sequence: CDR1 KGHSH, CDR2 LQKENI. Trimming pared 3 bases from V and 2 bases from J, leaving 14 bases between. Comments on this clone: No antigen is known for it.

This receptor was obtained from a man aged 18 to 30 in good health. Sequencing input: naive CD4+ T cells sorted from blood. Subset here: CD45RA+ positively selected. V and J are TRBV18 and TRBJ1-3; possible D gene TRBD1, 5 bases. The CDR3 coding sequence is TGTGCCAGCTCACCGCCGCAGGGTTGGACTGGAAACACCATATATTTT. Its translation is CASSPPQGWTGNTIYF.